These 17 T cell receptor beta chains originate from one sample sequenced in a study of blood T cells in healthy people across ages. The use of a sample-barcoded 5' primer and a J-beta primer mix characterized a second PCR of roughly 7 to 12 cycles. MiXCR was run by TCRdb on the 5' RACE reads, yielding one entry per CDR3 protein. The sample contains 380,000 or so distinct CDR3 sequences, roughly half of which appear only once. Sequenced: blood. These receptors were collected from a man in his 60s in good health.

The gene calls are TRBV6-2 or TRBV6-3 and TRBJ2-5; TRBD1 aligns across 7 bases. Germline values: CDR1 MNHEY, CDR2 SVGEGT. Unmatched junction bases numbered 8, after V lost 5 bases and J lost 11 bases. This CDR3 spans 12 amino acids. In DNA form, the CDR3 reads TGTGCCAGCAGTACACAGGGGACCAAGCAGTACTTC. Residues: CASSTQGTKQYF.

V gene TRBV30 combines with J gene TRBJ1-2, with D unclear. Trimming took 8 bases from V and 2 from J, leaving 15 bases between them. The germline gives CDR1 GTSNPN, CDR2 SVGIG (reference sequence). CDR3 length: 13 residues. CDR3 sequence: CARTPRFNYGYTF. CDR3 nucleotides: TGTGCCCGGACGCCCCGGTTCAACTATGGCTACACCTTC.

Worth noting for this clonotype: This may be a read error, as it is one base from a much larger clone. The chain carries TRBV12-3 or TRBV12-4 and TRBJ2-3; TRBD1 aligns across 11 bases. There are 17 residues in the CDR3. The chain's CDR3 is CASSLGGTGGRADMQYF. As DNA, the CDR3 is TGTGCCAGCAGTTTAGGGGGGACAGGGGGTCGGGCAGATATGCAGTATTTT.

This clonotype came up a few times. V gene TRBV27 combines with J gene TRBJ2-7; TRBD1 might be the D (6 bases). V lost 6 bases to trimming and J lost 3 bases, with 15 bases between them. CDR1 and CDR2 from the germline V gene are MNHEY and SMNVEV (reference sequence). This CDR3 contains 14 residues. The CDR3 DNA sequence: TGTGCCAGCAGGCCGGGACAAATTATCTACGAGCAGTACTTC. Translated, it gives CASRPGQIIYEQYF.

The V call is TRBV11-2, the J call TRBJ2-3, with D tentatively TRBD1 or TRBD2 (5 bases each). The germline CDR1 and CDR2 sequences are SGHAT and FQNNGV. This CDR3 comprises 15 residues. The ends were cut back, 4 bases at V and 2 bases at J, with 13 bases in the middle. The CDR3, as DNA: TGTGCCAGCAGCTCCGGGACCCCGGTCACAGATACGCAGTATTTT. Translated, it gives CASSSGTPVTDTQYF.

The chain couples TRBV27 to TRBJ2-7, with D possibly matching TRBD2 (5 bases). CDR1 is MNHEY and CDR2 is SMNVEV in the germline V gene (reference sequence). V was cut by 6 bases and J by 4 bases, with 16 bases left in between. CDR3 length: 14 residues. The CDR3 bases are TGTGCCAGCAGCTATCGTGGTCGGGGTTACGAGCAGTACTTC. It yields the protein CASSYRGRGYEQYF.

This clonotype appeared many times. In DNA form, the CDR3 reads TGTGCCAGCAGCCTTCGCGGGGGGGCGGATACGCAGTATTTT. It translates to CASSLRGGADTQYF. The rearrangement uses TRBV9 and TRBJ2-3; 9 bases map to TRBD2. The J segment lost 6 bases and the V segment lost 4 bases, leaving 6 bases of the junction unmatched. Germline CDR1 reads SGDLS; CDR2 reads YYNGEE. CDR3 length equals 14 residues.

This chain links TRBV4-2 with TRBJ2-1; TRBD2 matches at 7 bases. The J call may be faulty, since TRBJ2-7 better matches the DNA end. The CDR3 loop spans 16 amino acids. Germline V gene data show CDR1 as LGHNA and CDR2 as YNFKEQ. The CDR3 region has the DNA TGTGCCAGCAGCCAAGACGGGCTAGCGGTCTACAATGAGCAGTACTTC. Its translation: CASSQDGLAVYNEQYF.

This chain joins TRBV12-3 or TRBV12-4 and TRBJ2-1; either TRBD1 or TRBD2 may supply D (5 bases each). Deletions cut 7 bases from V and 7 bases from J, with 17 bases between. The CDR3 consists of 14 residues. CDR3 residues: CASTTYGTANEQFF. CDR3 in DNA: TGTGCCAGCACCACCTATGGGACGGCGAATGAGCAGTTCTTC.

The chain carries TRBV12-3 or TRBV12-4 and TRBJ1-6; 10 positions match TRBD1. The junction had 6 bases not matched to a gene; V was cut back by 5 bases and J by 11 bases. This CDR3 comprises 14 residues. This chain's CDR3 is CASSRGQGRTPLHF. DNA for the CDR3: TGTGCCAGCAGTCGGGGACAGGGGAGAACACCCCTCCACTTT.

The chain uses TRBV10-2 and TRBJ2-1; D is undetermined. The J call may be faulty, since TRBJ2-7 better matches the DNA end. The CDR3 is made up of 14 amino acids. Germline CDR1 and CDR2: WSHSY and SAAADI. The CDR3 region is CASRQQSSYNEQYF. The CDR3 region has the DNA TGCGCCAGCAGGCAACAGAGCTCCTACAATGAGCAGTACTTC.

The chain joins TRBV6-4 to TRBJ2-1; D not resolved. Germline CDR1 is MRHNA and CDR2 is SNTAGT. CDR3 length: 14 residues. V lost 6 bases, J lost 0 bases, and 9 bases lay in between. This chain's CDR3 is CASSPDSSYNEQFF. CDR3 coding DNA: TGTGCCAGCAGCCCCGATAGCTCCTACAATGAGCAGTTCTTC.

The chain carries TRBV20-1 and TRBJ2-5, with a possible D match to TRBD1 (6 bases). The CDR3 runs to 16 residues. Germline V gene data show CDR1 as DFQATT and CDR2 as SNEGSKA (reference sequence). The germline V and J ends were trimmed by 3 bases and 11 bases, with 28 bases remaining between them. The CDR3 region has the DNA TGCAGTGCTAGCCCCCTTCTAGGATGGGGGCAGGATGAGCAGTACTTC. It specifies CSASPLLGWGQDEQYF.

The chain carries TRBV7-8 and TRBJ2-3; 11 bases map to TRBD2. Unmatched junction bases numbered 6, after V lost 1 base and J lost 0 bases. From germline, CDR1 is SGHVS and CDR2 FQNEAQ. This CDR3 is 18 amino acids long. As DNA, the CDR3 is TGTGCCAGCAGCTTAGGGGGACTAGCGGCTGCTAGCACAGATACGCAGTATTTT. Translated: CASSLGGLAAASTDTQYF.

The chain has TRBV4-3 and TRBJ2-1, with 9 bases lining up with TRBD1. Germline V CDR1 and CDR2: LGHNA, YSLEER. This CDR3 is built from 15 residues. The V gene end was trimmed by 4 bases and the J gene end by 2 bases; junction bases not matched to a gene: 3. CDR3 protein: CASSPRDRAYNEQFF. The CDR3 DNA reads TGCGCCAGCAGCCCCCGGGACAGGGCCTACAATGAGCAGTTCTTC.

The chain links TRBV5-1 to TRBJ1-4, with D possibly TRBD1 on 6 matching bases. V lost 0 bases to trimming and J lost 6 bases, with 9 bases between them. Germline lookup yields CDR1 SGHRS and CDR2 YFSETQ. This CDR3 is built from 14 residues. The CDR3 DNA is TGCGCCAGCAGCTTGGGGGGGCAGGATGAAAAACTGTTTTTT. It codes for CASSLGGQDEKLFF.

With respect to this clonotype: A much larger clone lies one base from this, so it may be a read error. V and J are TRBV6-6 and TRBJ2-1; 10 positions match TRBD2. Germline CDR1 is MNHNY and CDR2 is SVGAGI (reference sequence). The V gene end was trimmed by 4 bases and the J gene end by 9 bases; junction bases not matched to a gene: 15. The CDR3 contains 17 residues. The CDR3 protein is CASSSPTASGSRREQFF. The CDR3 DNA reads as TGTGCCAGCAGTTCGCCGACGGCTAGCGGGAGTCGTCGTGAGCAGTTCTTC.